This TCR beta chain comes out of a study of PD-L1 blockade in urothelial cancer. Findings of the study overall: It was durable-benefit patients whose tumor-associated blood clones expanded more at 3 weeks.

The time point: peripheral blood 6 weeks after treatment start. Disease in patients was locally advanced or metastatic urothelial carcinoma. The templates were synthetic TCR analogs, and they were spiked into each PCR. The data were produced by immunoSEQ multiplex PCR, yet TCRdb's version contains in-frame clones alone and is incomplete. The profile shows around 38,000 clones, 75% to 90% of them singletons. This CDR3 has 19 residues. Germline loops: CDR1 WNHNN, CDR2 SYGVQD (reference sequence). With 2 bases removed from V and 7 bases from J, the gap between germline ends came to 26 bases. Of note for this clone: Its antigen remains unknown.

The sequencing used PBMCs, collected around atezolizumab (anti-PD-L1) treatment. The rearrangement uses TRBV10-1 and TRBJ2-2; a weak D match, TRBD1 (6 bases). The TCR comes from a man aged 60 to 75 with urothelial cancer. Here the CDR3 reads CASSEPRAGVLPWIGELFF. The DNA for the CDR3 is TGCGCCAGCAGTGAGCCCCGGGCAGGGGTCCTACCTTGGATCGGGGAGCTGTTTTTT.